This T cell receptor (beta chain) was obtained from a study of neurological immune-mediated disorders. This clonotype was picked up many times. What it recognizes is unknown. Whole-study findings and limits: One cluster of related CDR3 sequences contained, by phylogenetic grouping, the repertoires of 18 of 34 multiple sclerosis patients and formed a possible signature. The most TCR clonal expansion was seen in HTLV-1-associated myelopathy, whereas the least was seen in multiple sclerosis, below the level in healthy controls.

J was trimmed by 6 bases and V by 6 bases; bases with no gene match: 6. CDR3 length equals 14 residues. Germline loops: CDR1 MNHEY, CDR2 SVGAGI. TCRdb redid the calling of the 5' RACE reads with MiXCR, one entry per CDR3 protein. Altogether tens of thousands of distinct CDR3 sequences are present, 2.5% being singletons, with the ten largest covering approximately 3%. The clonotype originates from a man aged 45-65 years with multiple sclerosis. V gene TRBV6-5 combines with J gene TRBJ2-7; 12 bases line up with TRBD2. The source material was PBMCs. In nucleotides, the CDR3 is TGTGCCAGCAGACTTCTAGCGGGGGGGCCCGAGCAGTACTTC. Protein: CASRLLAGGPEQYF.